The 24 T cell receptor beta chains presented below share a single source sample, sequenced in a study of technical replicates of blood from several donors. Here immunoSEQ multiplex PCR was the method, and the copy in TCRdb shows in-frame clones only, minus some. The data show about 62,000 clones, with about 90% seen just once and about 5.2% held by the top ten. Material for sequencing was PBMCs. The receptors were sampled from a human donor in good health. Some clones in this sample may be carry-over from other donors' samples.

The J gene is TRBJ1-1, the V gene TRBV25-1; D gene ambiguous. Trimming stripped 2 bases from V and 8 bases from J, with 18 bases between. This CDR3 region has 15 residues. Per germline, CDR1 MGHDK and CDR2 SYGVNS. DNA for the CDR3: TGTGCCAGCAGTGAAGTTGGCCAGGCTCACTCCGAAGCTTTCTTT. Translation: CASSEVGQAHSEAFF.

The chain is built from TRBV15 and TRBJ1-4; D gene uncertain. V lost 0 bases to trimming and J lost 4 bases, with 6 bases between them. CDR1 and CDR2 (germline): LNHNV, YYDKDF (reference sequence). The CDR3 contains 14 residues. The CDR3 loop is CATSRDRINEKLFF. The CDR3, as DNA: TGTGCCACCAGCAGAGACAGGATTAATGAAAAACTGTTTTTT.

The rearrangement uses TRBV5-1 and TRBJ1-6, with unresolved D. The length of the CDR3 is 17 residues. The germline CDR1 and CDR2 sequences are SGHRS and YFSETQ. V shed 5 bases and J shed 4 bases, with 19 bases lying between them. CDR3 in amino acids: CASRSGNTSSYNSPLHF. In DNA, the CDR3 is TGCGCCAGCAGGTCGGGAAACACTTCCTCATATAATTCACCCCTCCACTTT.

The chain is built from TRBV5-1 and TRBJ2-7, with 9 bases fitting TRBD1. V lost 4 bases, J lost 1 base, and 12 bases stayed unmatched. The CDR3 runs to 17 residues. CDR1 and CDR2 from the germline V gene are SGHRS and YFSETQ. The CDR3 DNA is TGCGCCAGCAGCCCGCTCCCCGGGACAGGGAAATCCTACGAGCAGTACTTC. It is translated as CASSPLPGTGKSYEQYF.

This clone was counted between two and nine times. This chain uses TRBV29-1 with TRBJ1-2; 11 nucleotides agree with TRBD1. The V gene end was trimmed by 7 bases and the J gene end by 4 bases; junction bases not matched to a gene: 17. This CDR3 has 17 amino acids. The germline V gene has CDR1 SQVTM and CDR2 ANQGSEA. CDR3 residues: CSAPSGQGEPEIYGYTF. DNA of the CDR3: TGCAGCGCACCTTCGGGACAGGGGGAGCCCGAAATCTATGGCTACACCTTC.

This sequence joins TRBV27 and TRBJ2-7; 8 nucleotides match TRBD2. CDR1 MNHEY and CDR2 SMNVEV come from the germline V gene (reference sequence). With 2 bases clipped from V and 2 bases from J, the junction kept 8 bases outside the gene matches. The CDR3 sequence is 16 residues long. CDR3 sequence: CASSLRFGGAAYEQYF. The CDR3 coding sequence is TGTGCCAGCAGTTTAAGGTTCGGGGGGGCGGCCTACGAGCAGTACTTC.

The CDR3 sequence is CATSRGWGRSTNEKLFF. CDR3 sequence (DNA): TGTGCCACCAGCAGAGGGTGGGGGAGGTCAACTAATGAAAAACTGTTTTTT. The chain has TRBV15 and TRBJ1-4; tentative D call: TRBD1 (5 bases). Deletions cut 1 base from V and 0 bases from J, with 12 bases between. The CDR3 extends over 17 amino acids. CDR1 is LNHNV, CDR2 YYDKDF, per germline (reference sequence).

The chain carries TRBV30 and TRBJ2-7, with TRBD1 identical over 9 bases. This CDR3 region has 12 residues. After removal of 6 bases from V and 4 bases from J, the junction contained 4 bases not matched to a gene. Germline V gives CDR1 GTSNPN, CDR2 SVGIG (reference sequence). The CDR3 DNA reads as TGTGCCTGTAAGACAGGGGGTTACGAGCAGTACTTC. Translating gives CACKTGGYEQYF. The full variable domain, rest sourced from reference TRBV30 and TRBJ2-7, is SQTIHQWPATLVQPVGSPLSLECTVEGTSNPNLYWYRQAAGRGLQLLFYSVGIGQISSEVPQNLSASRPQDRQFILSSKKLLLSDSGFYLCACKTGGYEQYFGPGTRLTVT.

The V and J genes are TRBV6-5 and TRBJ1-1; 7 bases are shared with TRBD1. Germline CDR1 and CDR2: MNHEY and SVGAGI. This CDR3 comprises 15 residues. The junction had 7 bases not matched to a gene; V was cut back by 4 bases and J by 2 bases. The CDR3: CASSSPTGRNTEAFF. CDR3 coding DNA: TGTGCCAGCAGTTCCCCGACAGGGAGAAACACTGAAGCTTTCTTT.

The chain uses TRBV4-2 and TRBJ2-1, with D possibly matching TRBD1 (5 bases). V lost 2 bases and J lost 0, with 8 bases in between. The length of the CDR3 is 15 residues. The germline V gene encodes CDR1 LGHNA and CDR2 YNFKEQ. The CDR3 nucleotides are TGTGCCAGCAGCCAAACAGGATACTCCTACAATGAGCAGTTCTTC. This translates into CASSQTGYSYNEQFF.

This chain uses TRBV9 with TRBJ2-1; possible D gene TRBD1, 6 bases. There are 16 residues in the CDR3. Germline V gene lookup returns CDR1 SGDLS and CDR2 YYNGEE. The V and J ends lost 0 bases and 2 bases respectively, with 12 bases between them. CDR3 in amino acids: CASSVGMGAPYNEQFF. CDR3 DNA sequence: TGTGCCAGCAGCGTAGGAATGGGGGCCCCCTACAATGAGCAGTTCTTC.

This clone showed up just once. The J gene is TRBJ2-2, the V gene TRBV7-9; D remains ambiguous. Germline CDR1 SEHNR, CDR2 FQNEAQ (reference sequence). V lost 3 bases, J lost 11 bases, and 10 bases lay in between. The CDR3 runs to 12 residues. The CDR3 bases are TGTGCCAGCAGCTTTGACAAGGCTGAGCTGTTTTTT. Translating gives CASSFDKAELFF.

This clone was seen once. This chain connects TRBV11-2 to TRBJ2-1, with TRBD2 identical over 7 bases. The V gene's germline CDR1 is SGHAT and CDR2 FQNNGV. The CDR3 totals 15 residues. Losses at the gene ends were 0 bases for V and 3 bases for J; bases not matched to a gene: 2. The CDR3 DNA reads TGTGCCAGCAGCTTAGATCGGGGGGTCTACAATGAGCAGTTCTTC. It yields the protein CASSLDRGVYNEQFF.

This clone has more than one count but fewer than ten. This CDR3 reads CASSPRRGNYGYTF. As DNA, the CDR3 is TGTGCCAGCAGCCCTCGGCGGGGGAACTATGGCTACACCTTC. J is TRBJ1-2 and V is TRBV7-9; perhaps TRBD1 as D (5 bases). CDR3 length: 14 residues. The V gene's germline CDR1 is SEHNR and CDR2 FQNEAQ (reference sequence). V dropped 5 bases and J dropped 2 bases, with 12 bases sitting between them.

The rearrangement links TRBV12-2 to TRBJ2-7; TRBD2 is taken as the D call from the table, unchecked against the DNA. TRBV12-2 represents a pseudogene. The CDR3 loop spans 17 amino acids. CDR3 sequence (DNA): TGTGCAAGTCGCTCCCCTGGACTAGCGGGAGTGGGCTACGAGCAGTACTTC. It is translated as CASRSPGLAGVGYEQYF.

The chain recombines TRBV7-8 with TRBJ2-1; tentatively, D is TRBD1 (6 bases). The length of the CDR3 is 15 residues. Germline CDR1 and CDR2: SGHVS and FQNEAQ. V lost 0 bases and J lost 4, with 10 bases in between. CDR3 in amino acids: CASSLAGQLYNEQFF. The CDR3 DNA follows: TGTGCCAGCAGCTTAGCTGGACAGCTTTACAATGAGCAGTTCTTC.

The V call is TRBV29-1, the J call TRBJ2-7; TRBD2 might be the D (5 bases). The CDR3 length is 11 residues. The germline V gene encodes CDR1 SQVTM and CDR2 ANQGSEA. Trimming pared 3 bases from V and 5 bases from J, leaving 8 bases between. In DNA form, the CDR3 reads TGCAGCGTTGACGGGGTCGACGAGCAGTACTTC. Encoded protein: CSVDGVDEQYF.

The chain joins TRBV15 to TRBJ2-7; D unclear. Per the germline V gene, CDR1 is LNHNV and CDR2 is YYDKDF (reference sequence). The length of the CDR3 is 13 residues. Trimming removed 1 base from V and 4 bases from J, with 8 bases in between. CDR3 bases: TGTGCCACCAGCAGAGGGGCGAGATACGAGCAGTACTTC. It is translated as CATSRGARYEQYF.

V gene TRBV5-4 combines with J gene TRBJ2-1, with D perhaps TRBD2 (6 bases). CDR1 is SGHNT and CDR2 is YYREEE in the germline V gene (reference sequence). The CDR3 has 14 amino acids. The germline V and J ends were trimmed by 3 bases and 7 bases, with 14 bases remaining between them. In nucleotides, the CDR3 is TGTGCCAGCAGCTCACTGGGACTCCAGAATGAGCAGTTCTTC. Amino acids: CASSSLGLQNEQFF.

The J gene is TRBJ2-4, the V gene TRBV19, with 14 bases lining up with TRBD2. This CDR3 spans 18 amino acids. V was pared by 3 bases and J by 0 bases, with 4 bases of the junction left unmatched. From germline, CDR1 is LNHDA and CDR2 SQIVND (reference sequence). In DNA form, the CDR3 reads TGTGCCAGTAGTATGGGACTAGCGGGAGCTCTAGCCAAAAACATTCAGTACTTC. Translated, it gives CASSMGLAGALAKNIQYF.

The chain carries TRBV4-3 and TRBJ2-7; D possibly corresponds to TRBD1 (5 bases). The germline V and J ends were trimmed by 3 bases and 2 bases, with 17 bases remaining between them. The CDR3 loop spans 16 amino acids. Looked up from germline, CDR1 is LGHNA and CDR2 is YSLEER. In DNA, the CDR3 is TGCGCCAGCAGCCATGACCCGACAGATACGGCCTACGAGCAGTACTTC. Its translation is CASSHDPTDTAYEQYF.

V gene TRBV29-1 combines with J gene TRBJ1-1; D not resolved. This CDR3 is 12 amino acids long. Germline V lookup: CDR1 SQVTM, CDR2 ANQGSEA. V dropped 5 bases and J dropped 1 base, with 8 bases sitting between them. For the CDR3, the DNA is TGCAGCGTTTTAGAGGGGAACACTGAAGCTTTCTTT. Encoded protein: CSVLEGNTEAFF. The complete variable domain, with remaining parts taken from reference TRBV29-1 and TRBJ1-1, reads SAVISQKPSRDICQRGTSLTIQCQVDSQVTMMFWYRQQPGQSLTLIATANQGSEATYESGFVIDKFPISRPNLTFSTLTVSNMSPEDSSIYLCSVLEGNTEAFFGQGTRLTVV.

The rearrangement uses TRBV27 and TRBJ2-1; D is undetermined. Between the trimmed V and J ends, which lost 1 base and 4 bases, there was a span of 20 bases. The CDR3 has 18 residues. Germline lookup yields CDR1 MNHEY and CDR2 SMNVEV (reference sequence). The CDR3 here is CASSLYPPSAFYYNEQFF. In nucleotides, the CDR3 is TGTGCCAGCAGTTTATACCCCCCCAGCGCGTTTTATTACAATGAGCAGTTCTTC.

The CDR3 spells CASSFLVGQNTEAFF. The CDR3 DNA sequence: TGCGCCAGCAGCTTCTTGGTGGGGCAGAACACTGAAGCTTTCTTT. V and J are TRBV5-1 and TRBJ1-1, with D possibly TRBD1 on 5 matching bases. This CDR3 is 15 amino acids long. CDR1 is SGHRS, CDR2 YFSETQ, per germline. Deletions cut 2 bases from V and 1 base from J, with 12 bases between.